This passage covers 20 T cell receptor beta chains from one sample sequenced in a study of cytomegalovirus exposure and HLA in healthy donors (dated by TCRdb to the late 2010s). Library method: the immunoSEQ multiplex PCR assay. For the multiplex PCR, a mixture combining 60 forward primers for TCR Vbeta segments and 13 reverse primers for TCR Jbeta segments was used. The immuneACCESS repertoire file appears here via TCRdb, limited to in-frame rearrangements. These files lack a portion of the clones; in checked studies, under half of the deficit traces to unresolved V genes, and the cause of the others is not known. This sample holds about 140,000 clones; around 80% were observed only once. Jointly, the top ten make up about 1.4% of the sample. Sequences were obtained from PBMCs. These receptors were collected from a man in his thirties or forties in good health and CMV-seropositive.

The chain combines TRBV6-5 with TRBJ1-6, with a weak D call TRBD1 (5 bases). Trimming took 6 bases from V and 4 from J, leaving 13 bases between them. This CDR3 has 15 amino acids. Per the germline V gene, CDR1 is MNHEY and CDR2 is SVGAGI. CDR3 protein: CASRGDGLYNSPLHF. In DNA, the CDR3 is TGTGCCAGCAGAGGGGATGGCCTGTATAATTCACCCCTCCACTTT.

V gene TRBV19 combines with J gene TRBJ1-2; D perhaps matches TRBD1 (6 bases). Trimming cost V 5 bases and J 3 bases, with 10 bases left between them. The CDR3 runs to 13 residues. Germline CDR1 reads LNHDA; CDR2 reads SQIVND (reference sequence). For the CDR3, the DNA is TGTGCCAGTAGTCCAGACAGGTACTATGGCTACACCTTC. Translation gives CASSPDRYYGYTF.

V gene TRBV28 combines with J gene TRBJ2-3, with 7 bases matching TRBD2. Germline values: CDR1 MDHEN, CDR2 SYDVKM. The CDR3 totals 19 residues. The V and J ends lost 5 bases and 2 bases, in that order; junction bases with no gene match: 19. This CDR3 reads CASSPLPPAGTKYTDTQYF. The DNA of the CDR3 is TGTGCCAGCAGTCCCCTCCCCCCAGCGGGAACTAAGTACACAGATACGCAGTATTTT.

The rearrangement joins TRBV19 to TRBJ2-2, with 15 bases fitting TRBD2. J lost 5 bases, V lost 5 bases, and 12 bases had no gene match. CDR1 is LNHDA, CDR2 SQIVND, per germline (reference sequence). The CDR3 is 19 residues long. The CDR3 sequence is CASSPSPGLAGGRTGELFF. Here the CDR3 DNA reads TGTGCCAGTAGTCCAAGCCCGGGACTAGCGGGGGGACGGACCGGGGAGCTGTTTTTT.

V gene TRBV30 combines with J gene TRBJ1-3, with TRBD1 as a possible D gene (5 bases). V lost 1 base to trimming and J lost 3 bases, with 7 bases between them. Germline V gene data show CDR1 as GTSNPN and CDR2 as SVGIG (reference sequence). The CDR3 spans 13 residues. CDR3 sequence: CAWSAGGGNTIYF. CDR3 DNA sequence: TGTGCCTGGAGTGCGGGGGGTGGAAACACCATATATTTT.

In its sample, this clone was seen once. The rearrangement links TRBV5-1 to TRBJ2-1; the match to TRBD2 covers 10 bases. The CDR3 contains 14 residues. V lost 4 bases to trimming and J lost 8 bases; unmatched junction nucleotides: 6. CDR1 is SGHRS and CDR2 is YFSETQ in the germline V gene. CDR3 sequence (DNA): TGCGCCAGCAGCCTAGCGGGAGAATTGGATGAGCAGTTCTTC. Protein: CASSLAGELDEQFF.

The chain combines TRBV28 with TRBJ2-1, with 9 bases aligning to TRBD1. Germline values: CDR1 MDHEN, CDR2 SYDVKM. V dropped 5 bases and J dropped 1; count of bases not matched to a gene: 9. This CDR3 is built from 17 residues. The CDR3 region has the DNA TGTGCCAGCAGTAGCCCCCCGGGACAGGGTTCCTACAATGAGCAGTTCTTC. Residues: CASSSPPGQGSYNEQFF.

Note on this clone: One end of the junction does not line up with germline, which may come from a read error. The chain has TRBV7-9 and TRBJ2-5, with 7 bases aligning to TRBD2. The CDR3 covers 15 residues. In germline, CDR1 is SEHNR, CDR2 FQNEAQ (reference sequence). The CDR3 region is CSSSLSGTKKETQYF. CDR3 nucleotide sequence: TGTTCCAGCAGCCTATCCGGGACTAAGAAGGAGACCCAGTACTTC. The entire variable domain, with the rest obtained from reference TRBV7-9 and TRBJ2-5, is as follows: DTGVSQNPRHKITKRGQNVTFRCDPISEHNRLYWYRQTLGQGPEFLTYFQNEAQLEKSRLLSDRFSAERPKGSFSTLEIQRTEQGDSAMYLCSSSLSGTKKETQYFGPGTRLLVL.

The chain is built from TRBV19 and TRBJ2-7; 12 bases match TRBD2. The CDR3 has 15 amino acids. In germline, CDR1 is LNHDA, CDR2 SQIVND (reference sequence). J gave up 9 bases and V 3 bases, and 9 bases lay outside the gene matches. The CDR3 nucleotides are TGTGCCAGTAGTATGTTCGTGACTAGCGGGAGCGTGCAGTACTTC. This encodes CASSMFVTSGSVQYF.

The V gene is TRBV27, the J gene TRBJ2-1; possible D gene TRBD1, 6 bases. The CDR3 totals 12 residues. Trimming took off 6 bases at V and 4 bases at J, with 7 bases between the two ends. Germline V gene sequence: CDR1 MNHEY, CDR2 SMNVEV (reference sequence). In nucleotides, the CDR3 is TGTGCCAGCAGGGACAGATACAATGAGCAGTTCTTC. This codes for CASRDRYNEQFF.

The chain links TRBV10-3 to TRBJ2-7; TRBD1 matches at 12 bases. The CDR3 covers 15 residues. Germline CDR1 reads ENHRY; CDR2 reads SYGVKD. Trimming at V came to 3 bases and at J to 7 bases, leaving 7 bases not matched to a gene. CDR3 sequence: CAISDPGQGAREQYF. The DNA of the CDR3 is TGTGCCATCAGTGATCCGGGACAGGGGGCGCGGGAGCAGTACTTC.

The chain couples TRBV7-9 to TRBJ2-1; 9 bases agree with TRBD2. CDR1 and CDR2 (germline): SEHNR, FQNEAQ (reference sequence). Trimming removed 5 bases from V and 2 bases from J; junction bases left unmatched: 4. This CDR3 is 15 amino acids long. The CDR3 loop is CASSRSGRAYNEQFF. The CDR3 coding sequence is TGTGCCAGCAGCCGTAGCGGGAGAGCCTACAATGAGCAGTTCTTC.

The chain combines TRBV4-2 with TRBJ2-5, with D possibly TRBD1 on 5 matching bases. V dropped 0 bases and J dropped 4 bases, with 12 bases sitting between them. The CDR3 totals 15 residues. The germline gives CDR1 LGHNA, CDR2 YNFKEQ. This CDR3 is CASSQDGQGSETQYF. The CDR3 nucleotides read TGTGCCAGCAGCCAAGATGGCCAGGGCTCAGAGACCCAGTACTTC.

As regards this clone: An end of the junction differs from the germline gene, which may be a read error. The chain links TRBV9 to TRBJ1-2; possibly TRBD1 for D (6 bases). Germline CDR1 SGDLS, CDR2 YYNGEE. CDR3 length: 14 amino acids. The CDR3 loop is CATSMGMDSYGYTF. CDR3 coding DNA: TGTGCCACCAGCATGGGGATGGACAGCTATGGCTACACCTTC.

The chain employs TRBV6-1 and TRBJ2-7; D is perhaps TRBD2 (7 bases). The V end lost 8 bases, the J end lost 3 bases, and 17 bases lay between the germline ends. The CDR3 length is 14 residues. Germline CDR1 and CDR2: MNHNS and SASEGT. CDR3 DNA sequence: TGTGCCAGCCGGGCCTCAGGGGAGGGCTACGAGCAGTACTTC. It encodes CASRASGEGYEQYF.

The rearrangement joins TRBV19 to TRBJ2-7; 7 bases agree with TRBD1. Germline lookup yields CDR1 LNHDA and CDR2 SQIVND (reference sequence). Trimming removed 3 bases from V and 0 bases from J; junction bases left unmatched: 17. The CDR3 has 19 residues. CDR3 sequence (DNA): TGTGCCAGTAGTATCCAAGGAGCGCGGACAGGCACCTTCTCCTACGAGCAGTACTTC. Its protein product is CASSIQGARTGTFSYEQYF.

This chain uses TRBV27 with TRBJ2-4; TRBD1 matches at 7 bases. This CDR3 contains 11 residues. Germline V gives CDR1 MNHEY, CDR2 SMNVEV (reference sequence). Trimming at V came to 6 bases and at J to 9 bases, leaving 2 bases not matched to a gene. The CDR3 DNA follows: TGTGCCAGCAGGACAGGGAGCATTCAGTACTTC. Translating gives CASRTGSIQYF.

The chain links TRBV5-4 to TRBJ2-3; 11 nucleotides agree with TRBD2. The CDR3 loop spans 16 amino acids. Unmatched junction bases numbered 3, after V lost 1 base and J lost 2 bases. Germline V lookup: CDR1 SGHNT, CDR2 YYREEE (reference sequence). CDR3 nucleotides: TGTGCCAGCAGCTTGAGACTAGCGGGGAACACAGATACGCAGTATTTT. This gives the protein CASSLRLAGNTDTQYF. Full variable domain (outside the CDR3, taken from reference TRBV5-4 and TRBJ2-3): ETGVTQSPTHLIKTRGQQVTLRCSSQSGHNTVSWYQQALGQGPQFIFQYYREEENGRGNFPPRFSGLQFPNYSSELNVNALELDDSALYLCASSLRLAGNTDTQYFGPGTRLTVL.

The CDR3 region has the DNA TGTGCCAGCAGCTTAGATGTGAGGAGAAAGCAGTACTTC. Its protein is CASSLDVRRKQYF. The genes are TRBV11-2 and TRBJ2-7, with no clear D. CDR3 size: 13 residues. The germline V gene encodes CDR1 SGHAT and CDR2 FQNNGV. V lost 0 bases and J lost 8, with 11 bases in between. Full variable domain (rest looked up from reference TRBV11-2 and TRBJ2-7): EAGVAQSPRYKIIEKRQSVAFWCNPISGHATLYWYQQILGQGPKLLIQFQNNGVVDDSQLPKDRFSAERLKGVDSTLKIQPAKLEDSAVYLCASSLDVRRKQYFGPGTRLTVT.

This clone was recorded a few times. The genes are TRBV6-5 and TRBJ2-7; 9 bases map to TRBD1. The J segment lost 3 bases and the V segment lost 8 bases, leaving 8 bases of the junction unmatched. The CDR3 length is 14 residues. Germline CDR1 and CDR2: MNHEY and SVGAGI. The CDR3 here is CASPRPTGGYEQYF. Here the CDR3 DNA reads TGTGCCAGCCCAAGGCCGACAGGGGGCTACGAGCAGTACTTC.